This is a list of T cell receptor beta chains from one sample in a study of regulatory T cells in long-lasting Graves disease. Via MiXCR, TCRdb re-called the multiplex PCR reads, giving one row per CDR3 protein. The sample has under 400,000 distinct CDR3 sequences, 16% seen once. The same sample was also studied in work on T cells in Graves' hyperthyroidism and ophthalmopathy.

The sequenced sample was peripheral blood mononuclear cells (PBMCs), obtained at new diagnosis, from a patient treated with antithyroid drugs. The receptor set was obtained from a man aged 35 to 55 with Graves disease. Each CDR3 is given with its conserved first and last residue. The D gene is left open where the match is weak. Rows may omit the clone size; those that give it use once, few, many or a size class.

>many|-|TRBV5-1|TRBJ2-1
TGCGCCAGCAGCTTGGATCCAGGAGGGGGTGAGCAGTTCTTC
CASSLDPGGGEQFF
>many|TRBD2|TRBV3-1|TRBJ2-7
TGTGCCAGCAGCCAAGATAGCGGGGGGGCTTTGTTCGAGCAGTACTTC
CASSQDSGGALFEQYF
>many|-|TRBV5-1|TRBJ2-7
TGCGCCAGCAGCTTGGAGTGGCCCGACGAGCAGTACTTC
CASSLEWPDEQYF
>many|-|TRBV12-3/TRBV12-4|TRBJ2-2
TGTGCCAGCAGTCCAGGGACTCTTTCCATAAACACCGGGGAGCTGTTTTTT
CASSPGTLSINTGELFF
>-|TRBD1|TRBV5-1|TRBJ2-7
TGCGCCAGCAGCACTGACAGGGTCTTGTACGAGCAGTACTTC
CASSTDRVLYEQYF
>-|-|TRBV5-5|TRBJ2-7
TGTGCCAGCAGCCTAGGACACTTATCCTACGAGCAGTACTTC
CASSLGHLSYEQYF
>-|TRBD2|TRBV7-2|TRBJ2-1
TGTGCCAGCAGACCACAGCCGGGACTAGCGTTTGTTGAGCAGTTCTTC
CASRPQPGLAFVEQFF
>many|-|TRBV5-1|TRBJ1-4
TGCGCCAGCAGCTGGACAGCCAACAATGAAAAACTGTTTTTT
CASSWTANNEKLFF
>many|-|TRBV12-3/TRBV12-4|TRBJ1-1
TGTGCCAGCAGCAGGACGGGGAGCACTGAAGCTTTCTTT
CASSRTGSTEAFF
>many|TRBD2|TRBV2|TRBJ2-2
TGTGCCAGCAGCGGACTAGCGAACACCGGGGAGCTGTTTTTT
CASSGLANTGELFF
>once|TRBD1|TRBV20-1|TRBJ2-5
TGCAGTGCCTGGCCCGGACAGGACCTAACACAAGAGACCCAGTACTTC
CSAWPGQDLTQETQYF
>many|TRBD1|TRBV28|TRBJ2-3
TGTGCCAGCAGTCGACAGGGCGCAGATACGCAGTATTTT
CASSRQGADTQYF
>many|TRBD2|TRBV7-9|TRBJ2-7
TGTGCCAGCAGCTTAGCCCTCGCTAGCGGGGGGTCACACGAGCAGTACTTC
CASSLALASGGSHEQYF
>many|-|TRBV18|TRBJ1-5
TGTGCCAGCTCGGGGGTATGGGGCAATCAGCCCCAGCATTTT
CASSGVWGNQPQHF
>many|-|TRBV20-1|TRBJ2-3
TGCAGTAGCCCGGGGAGGTCTAGCACAGATACGCAGTATTTT
CSSPGRSSTDTQYF
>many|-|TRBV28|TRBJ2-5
TGTGCCAGCAGTTTTAAGCTCCCACCTCCCCAAGAGACCCAGTACTTC
CASSFKLPPPQETQYF
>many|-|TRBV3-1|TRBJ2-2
TGTGCCAGCAGATTTAGGGGCACCGGGGAGCTGTTTTTT
CASRFRGTGELFF
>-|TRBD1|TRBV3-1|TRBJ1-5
TGTGCCAGCAGCCCGGGGACAGGGAGGAGTCAGCCCCAGCATTTT
CASSPGTGRSQPQHF
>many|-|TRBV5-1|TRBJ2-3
TGCGCCAGCAACGCGGGGGCTAGCACAGATACGCAGTATTTT
CASNAGASTDTQYF
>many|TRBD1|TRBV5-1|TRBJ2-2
TGCGCCAGCAGCCCTGGGACAGTAAACACCGGGGAGCTGTTTTTT
CASSPGTVNTGELFF
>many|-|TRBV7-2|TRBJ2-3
TGTGCCAGCAGCTTCCAGGGGTCAGATACGCAGTATTTT
CASSFQGSDTQYF
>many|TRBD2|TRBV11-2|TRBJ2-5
TGTGCCAGCAGCTTAGCCCGCTCGGGGGGGTGGGGGCAAGAGACCCAGTACTTC
CASSLARSGGWGQETQYF
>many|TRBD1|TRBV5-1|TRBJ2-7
TGCGCCAGCGGACCGGGACAGGGGGCTGGAAACGAGCAGTACTTC
CASGPGQGAGNEQYF
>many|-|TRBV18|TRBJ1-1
TGTGCCAGCTCACCCCACCGGGAGGGGTCTGAAGCTTTCTTT
CASSPHREGSEAFF
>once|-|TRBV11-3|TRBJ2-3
TGTGCCAGCAGCCCCCAGGGAGGGGGAACAGGTACGCAGTATTTT
CASSPQGGGTGTQYF
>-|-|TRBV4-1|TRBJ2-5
TGCGCCAGCAGCCAAGTGCGGGGGCGGGGGGAGACCCAGTACTTC
CASSQVRGRGETQYF
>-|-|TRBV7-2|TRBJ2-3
TGTGCCAGCAGCTGGGGTGTTGGCGATACGCAGTATTTT
CASSWGVGDTQYF
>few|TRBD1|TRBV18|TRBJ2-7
TGTGCCAGCTCACCATTACTCACGACAGGGAATTCGGGCGAGCAGTACTTC
CASSPLLTTGNSGEQYF
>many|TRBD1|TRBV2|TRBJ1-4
TGTGCCAGCAGGGCTCACCCGGGACAGGAGGAAATACGGGATCAACTGTTTTTT
CASRAHPGQEEIRDQLFF
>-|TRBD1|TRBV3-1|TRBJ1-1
TGTGCCAGCGGACAGGGCGGCACTGAAGCTTTCTTT
CASGQGGTEAFF
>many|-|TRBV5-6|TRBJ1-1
TGTGCCAGCAGCTTGGCTTGGGGGAACACTGAAGCTTTCTTT
CASSLAWGNTEAFF
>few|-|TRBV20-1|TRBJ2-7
TGCAGTGCCCAATTGGGCCCCCGCCCCGAGCAGTACTTC
CSAQLGPRPEQYF